The sequence of this T cell receptor (beta chain) was determined in a study of B cell selection in AIRE deficiency. Study-wide findings and caveats: About a third of healthy-donor shared Treg TCRbeta sequences appeared in patient Tconv cells. Shared Treg sequences were biased toward short CDR3s with few non-templated nucleotide insertions. TCRbeta-only data showed roughly 37% of shared healthy Treg sequences in healthy Tconv.

The sorted conventional CD4 T cells were gated as CD4+CD127+. As to this clone: What it binds is unknown.

Germline V gene lookup returns CDR1 SGHTS and CDR2 YDEGEE. V shed 4 bases and J shed 0 bases, with 14 bases lying between them. This CDR3 comprises 15 residues. Clones were sequenced by immunoSEQ multiplex PCR, and TCRdb holds only the in-frame ones, with some missing. Seen here are 23,000 or so clones, nearly 97% observed once, and the top ten hold 0.24%. The sequenced sample consisted of CD4+CD127+ conventional T cells sorted from PBMCs. V is TRBV5-8 and J is TRBJ2-7; D may correspond to TRBD1 or TRBD2 (5 bases each). The source is a human donor in good health. CDR3 loop: CASSLGTAFSYEQYF. CDR3 bases: TGTGCCAGCAGCCTCGGGACGGCCTTCTCCTACGAGCAGTACTTC.